This entry lists 17 T cell receptor beta chains sequenced from one sample in a study of CD8 T cells in ankylosing spondylitis. TCRdb ran MiXCR on the 5' RACE reads and lists one entry per CDR3 protein. The sample holds about 480,000 distinct CDR3 sequences, about 15% seen once. General study findings and limits: Typical of ankylosing spondylitis blood, it appeared, was a TCR beta motif of fewer than ten highly homologous variants.

For these TCRs, the target antigens are not known. Sequencing was done on a sample of blood, either unsorted or a sorted T cell fraction (not recorded which). The receptor set was obtained from a male donor with ankylosing spondylitis.

This clonotype has a count of ten or more. V usage is TRBV12-3 or TRBV12-4 and J usage is TRBJ1-1, with 7 bases identical to TRBD1. The CDR3 spans 17 residues. Trimming removed 5 bases from V and 0 bases from J; junction bases left unmatched: 12. The CDR3 coding sequence is TGTGCCAGCAGTCCCGGGACAGCGACTCCTATGAACACTGAAGCTTTCTTT. Translation gives CASSPGTATPMNTEAFF.

The gene calls are TRBV5-1 and TRBJ1-3; possible D gene TRBD1, 5 bases. The V end lost 0 bases, the J end lost 8 bases, and 18 bases lay between the germline ends. CDR1 is SGHRS, CDR2 YFSETQ, per germline. The length of the CDR3 is 16 residues. The CDR3 reads CASSLASGRGRDTIYF. The DNA of the CDR3 is TGCGCCAGCAGCTTGGCCTCAGGGCGCGGGCGAGACACCATATATTTT.

This clonotype was seen a few times. CDR3 sequence: CASKALAVGSYEQYF. As DNA, the CDR3 is TGTGCCAGCAAAGCCCTAGCAGTAGGCTCCTACGAGCAGTACTTC. The chain recombines TRBV2 with TRBJ2-7; D perhaps matches TRBD2 (5 bases). The CDR3 has 15 amino acids. V lost 7 bases and J 0 bases, leaving 16 bases between the germline ends. Germline CDR1 SNHLY, CDR2 FYNNEI. Full variable domain (remainder filled in from reference TRBV2 and TRBJ2-7): EPEVTQTPSHQVTQMGQEVILRCVPISNHLYFYWYRQILGQKVEFLVSFYNNEISEKSEIFDDQFSVERPDGSNFTLKIRSTKLEDSAMYFCASKALAVGSYEQYFGPGTRLTVT.

This clonotype has more than one count but fewer than ten. J is TRBJ2-1 and V is TRBV20-1; D unclear. Germline-derived CDR1 and CDR2 are DFQATT and SNEGSKA (reference sequence). V lost 2 bases and J lost 6, with 5 bases in between. CDR3 length: 11 residues. CDR3 DNA sequence: TGCAGTGCTAGATCTAGCAATGAGCAGTTCTTC. Its translation: CSARSSNEQFF.

The CDR3 region is CASSLNRGDRGNEQFF. The CDR3 coding sequence is TGTGCCAGCAGCTTAAATAGGGGGGACAGGGGAAATGAGCAGTTCTTC. V is TRBV7-3 and J is TRBJ2-1; 10 bases are a match to TRBD1. The CDR3 runs 16 residues. With 1 base clipped from V and 7 bases from J, the junction kept 7 bases outside the gene matches. Germline assignment: CDR1 SGHTA and CDR2 FQGTGA. The entire variable domain, with the rest obtained from reference TRBV7-3 and TRBJ2-1, is as follows: GAGVSQTPSNKVTEKGKYVELRCDPISGHTALYWYRQSLGQGPEFLIYFQGTGAADDSGLPNDRFFAVRPEGSVSTLKIQRTERGDSAVYLCASSLNRGDRGNEQFFGPGTRLTVL.

This clonotype was observed at least ten times. The chain recombines TRBV7-9 with TRBJ2-7; tentative D call: TRBD2 (5 bases). The CDR3 runs 15 residues. Trimming took 4 bases from V and 1 from J, leaving 14 bases between them. CDR1 and CDR2 (germline): SEHNR, FQNEAQ (reference sequence). CDR3 in amino acids: CASSSSPSISYEQYF. The CDR3 DNA sequence: TGTGCCAGCAGCTCCTCTCCTAGCATTTCCTACGAGCAGTACTTC.

The rearrangement uses TRBV3-1 and TRBJ2-7; D possibly matches TRBD1 or TRBD2 (7 bases each). V shed 4 bases and J shed 3 bases, with 13 bases lying between them. Germline CDR1 LGHDT, CDR2 YNNKEL (reference sequence). There are 14 residues in the CDR3. The chain's CDR3 is CASSLQGGYYEQYF. CDR3 nucleotides: TGTGCCAGCAGCCTTCAGGGGGGGTACTACGAGCAGTACTTC.

This sequence joins TRBV18 and TRBJ2-3, with 8 bases identical to TRBD1. The junction had 7 bases not matched to a gene; V was cut back by 3 bases and J by 5 bases. This CDR3 region has 15 residues. Germline-derived CDR1 and CDR2 are KGHSH and LQKENI. The CDR3, as DNA: TGTGCCAGCTCACCCGGAGGACAGGGCGGAGATACGCAGTATTTT. This gives the protein CASSPGGQGGDTQYF.

The table lists this clonotype with a few counts. This rearrangement joins TRBV7-9 to TRBJ2-1; TRBD2 aligns across 7 bases. The CDR3 totals 16 residues. V lost 8 bases and J lost 4; bases outside the gene matches: 14. Germline values: CDR1 SEHNR, CDR2 FQNEAQ (reference sequence). In DNA, the CDR3 is TGTGCCAGCCGCCCAAGCTGGCGGGAGCAATACAATGAGCAGTTCTTC. Translation gives CASRPSWREQYNEQFF.

This clonotype was seen ten or more times. In nucleotides, the CDR3 is TGCAGCGTTGTATGGGGACTAGTAGCTTTCTTT. It encodes CSVVWGLVAFF. V is TRBV29-1 and J is TRBJ1-1; tentatively, D is TRBD1 (5 bases). Germline assignment: CDR1 SQVTM and CDR2 ANQGSEA. The V end lost 4 bases, the J end lost 10 bases, and 13 bases lay between the germline ends. The CDR3 runs to 11 residues.

The chain carries TRBV18 and TRBJ1-2, with D unresolved. Germline V lookup: CDR1 KGHSH, CDR2 LQKENI. The V gene lost 2 bases and the J gene lost 6 bases, with 4 bases spanning the gap. The CDR3 has 11 amino acids. The chain's CDR3 is CASSPSDGYTF. CDR3 nucleotides: TGTGCCAGCTCACCAAGTGATGGCTACACCTTC.

With regard to this clonotype: A read error is possible here, since a much larger clone lies one base away. The V call is TRBV12-3 or TRBV12-4, the J call TRBJ1-1; perhaps TRBD1 as D (5 bases). The CDR3 length is 11 residues. Trimming cost V 3 bases and J 13 bases, with 12 bases left between them. The CDR3 DNA reads TGTGCCAGCAGTTTGGGGGTTTCCGTTTTCTTT. Encoded protein: CASSLGVSVFF.

V is TRBV2 and J is TRBJ2-3; D is perhaps TRBD2 (6 bases). Trimming left V 6 bases short and J 6 bases short, with 10 bases between. Germline values: CDR1 SNHLY, CDR2 FYNNEI. CDR3 length equals 12 residues. CDR3 nucleotide sequence: TGTGCCAGCAGGGCAGGGAGGGATACGCAGTATTTT. Residues: CASRAGRDTQYF.

This clonotype turned up a few times. The CDR3 DNA reads as TGTGCCAGCAGCTTAGATGGGGTGTCCGGGGAGCTGTTTTTT. Protein: CASSLDGVSGELFF. This chain uses TRBV7-9 with TRBJ2-2; no reliable D call. V shed 1 base and J shed 6 bases, with 9 bases lying between them. The CDR3 has 14 amino acids. CDR1 is SEHNR and CDR2 is FQNEAQ in the germline V gene (reference sequence).

The gene calls are TRBV14 and TRBJ2-5; 11 nucleotides line up with TRBD2. V lost 0 bases to trimming and J lost 5 bases; unmatched junction nucleotides: 14. Per germline, CDR1 SGHDN and CDR2 FVKESK. This CDR3 has 19 residues. CDR3 loop: CASSQDPRIAGGRMETQYF. The CDR3, as DNA: TGTGCCAGCAGCCAAGATCCCCGGATAGCGGGGGGGCGGATGGAGACCCAGTACTTC.

This clonotype was observed a handful of times. The J gene is TRBJ2-2, the V gene TRBV6-2 or TRBV6-3; TRBD1 might be the D (6 bases). Trimming took off 5 bases at V and 4 bases at J, with 14 bases between the two ends. Germline V gene sequence: CDR1 MNHEY, CDR2 SVGEGT. This CDR3 region has 15 residues. CDR3 bases: TGTGCCAGCAGTCCTCAAGGGGGAAGCACCGGGGAGCTGTTTTTT. Encoded protein: CASSPQGGSTGELFF.

Only a few counts were recorded for this clonotype. V is TRBV12-3 or TRBV12-4 and J is TRBJ2-6; D gene unclear. This CDR3 spans 16 amino acids. V was shortened by 3 bases and J by 0 bases, with 9 bases between the two germline ends. CDR3: CASSLARTSGANVLTF. The CDR3 DNA follows: TGTGCCAGCAGTTTGGCACGGACCTCTGGGGCCAACGTCCTGACTTTC.